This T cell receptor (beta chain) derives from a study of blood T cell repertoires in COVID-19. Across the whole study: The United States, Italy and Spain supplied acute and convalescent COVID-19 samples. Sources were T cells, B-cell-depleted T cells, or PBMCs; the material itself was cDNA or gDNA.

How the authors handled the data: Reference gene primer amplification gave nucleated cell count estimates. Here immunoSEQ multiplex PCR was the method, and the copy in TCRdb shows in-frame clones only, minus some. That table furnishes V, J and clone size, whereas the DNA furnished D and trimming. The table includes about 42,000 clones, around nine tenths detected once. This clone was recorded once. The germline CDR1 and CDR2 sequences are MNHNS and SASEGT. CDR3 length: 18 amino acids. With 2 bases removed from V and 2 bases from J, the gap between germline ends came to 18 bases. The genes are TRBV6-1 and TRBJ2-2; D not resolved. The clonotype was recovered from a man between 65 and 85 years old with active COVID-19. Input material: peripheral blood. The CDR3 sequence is CASSEFIETQKNTGELFF. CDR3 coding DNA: TGTGCCAGCAGTGAATTCATAGAAACCCAAAAAAACACCGGGGAGCTGTTTTTT.